Listed below are T cell receptor beta chains from one sample, sequenced in a study of blood T cell repertoires in COVID-19. The repertoire was sequenced with immunoSEQ multiplex PCR; TCRdb's copy has only in-frame clones and lacks some. The sample lists 200,000 to 300,000 clones; 83% were seen once. The specimen was peripheral blood. The receptor source for this set is a human donor in a cohort sampled during active COVID-19. Each CDR3 is given with its conserved first and last residue. D genes are given only for firm matches. Clone size is not always given. Where it is, it says once, few, many or a class for expanded clones.

clone_size: once
j_call: TRBJ2-3
d_call: NA
v_call: TRBV13
cdr3_aa: CASSLTRVSGWGADTQYF
cdr3_nt: TGTGCCAGCAGCTTAACCCGGGTCTCGGGGTGGGGAGCAGATACGCAGTATTTT

clone_size: NA
j_call: TRBJ1-6
d_call: NA
v_call: TRBV25-1
cdr3_aa: CASSDVGNSPLHF
cdr3_nt: TGTGCCAGCAGTGATGTCGGGAATTCACCCCTCCACTTT

clone_size: once
j_call: TRBJ2-1
d_call: NA
v_call: TRBV6-2/TRBV6-3
cdr3_aa: CASSVTGSSYNEQFF
cdr3_nt: TGTGCCAGCAGTGTGACTGGGAGCTCCTACAATGAGCAGTTCTTC

clone_size: NA
j_call: TRBJ2-7
d_call: TRBD1
v_call: TRBV19
cdr3_aa: CASSIDRGRDEQYF
cdr3_nt: TGTGCCAGTAGTATCGACAGGGGAAGAGACGAGCAGTACTTC

clone_size: once
j_call: TRBJ2-7
d_call: TRBD1
v_call: TRBV18
cdr3_aa: CASSRRDRGVNEQYF
cdr3_nt: TGTGCCAGCTCACGTCGGGACAGGGGTGTGAACGAGCAGTACTTC

clone_size: once
j_call: TRBJ2-5
d_call: NA
v_call: TRBV21-1
cdr3_aa: CASSVQDRQETQYF
cdr3_nt: TGTGCCAGCAGCGTACAGGATAGGCAAGAGACCCAGTACTTC

clone_size: NA
j_call: TRBJ2-4
d_call: NA
v_call: TRBV3-1/TRBV3-2
cdr3_aa: CASSLKNQGSKAKNIQYF
cdr3_nt: TGTGCCAGCAGCCTCAAGAACCAAGGGAGTAAAGCCAAAAACATTCAGTACTTC

clone_size: NA
j_call: TRBJ2-2
d_call: TRBD1
v_call: TRBV6-4
cdr3_aa: CASRGRGLYDTGELFF
cdr3_nt: TGTGCCAGCAGGGGAAGGGGGCTATACGACACCGGGGAGCTGTTTTTT

clone_size: NA
j_call: TRBJ2-7
d_call: TRBD1
v_call: TRBV5-1
cdr3_aa: CASSYLGQAYEQYF
cdr3_nt: TGCGCCAGCAGCTATCTAGGACAGGCCTACGAGCAGTACTTC

clone_size: NA
j_call: TRBJ1-3
d_call: NA
v_call: TRBV3-1/TRBV3-2
cdr3_aa: CASSQDHGLGNTIYF
cdr3_nt: TGTGCCAGCAGCCAAGATCATGGACTGGGAAACACCATATATTTT

clone_size: NA
j_call: TRBJ2-1
d_call: TRBD2
v_call: TRBV14
cdr3_aa: CASSHTGLAGTGEQFF
cdr3_nt: TGTGCCAGCAGCCACACGGGACTAGCGGGTACGGGTGAGCAGTTCTTC

clone_size: NA
j_call: TRBJ1-1
d_call: NA
v_call: TRBV30
cdr3_aa: CALSEDTEAFF
cdr3_nt: TGTGCCTTATCGGAGGACACTGAAGCTTTCTTT

clone_size: once
j_call: TRBJ2-5
d_call: NA
v_call: TRBV7-7
cdr3_aa: CASSLNPGIQETQYF
cdr3_nt: TGTGCTAGCAGCTTAAACCCGGGTATCCAAGAGACCCAGTACTTC

clone_size: few
j_call: TRBJ2-1
d_call: TRBD2
v_call: TRBV7-9
cdr3_aa: CASSSPSGAAGNEQFF
cdr3_nt: TGTGCCAGCAGCTCCCCTAGCGGGGCCGCAGGGAATGAGCAGTTCTTC

clone_size: NA
j_call: TRBJ1-3
d_call: NA
v_call: TRBV6-5
cdr3_aa: CASSRTVGNTIYF
cdr3_nt: TGTGCCAGCAGTCGGACAGTTGGAAACACCATATATTTT

clone_size: NA
j_call: TRBJ1-2
d_call: TRBD1
v_call: TRBV5-5
cdr3_aa: CASSFNVPGQGFLYGYTF
cdr3_nt: TGTGCCAGCAGCTTCAACGTACCGGGACAGGGGTTTTTGTATGGCTACACCTTC

clone_size: NA
j_call: TRBJ1-2
d_call: TRBD1
v_call: TRBV7-2
cdr3_aa: CASSTFQGADYGYTF
cdr3_nt: TGTGCCAGCAGCACCTTCCAGGGGGCCGACTATGGCTACACCTTC

clone_size: NA
j_call: TRBJ2-7
d_call: TRBD2
v_call: TRBV6-1
cdr3_aa: CASSEDSGSGYEQYF
cdr3_nt: TGTGCCAGCAGTGAAGATAGCGGGAGCGGTTACGAGCAGTACTTC

clone_size: NA
j_call: TRBJ1-6
d_call: TRBD1
v_call: TRBV18
cdr3_aa: CASSPRDRAIPQYNSPLHF
cdr3_nt: TGTGCCAGCTCACCCCGGGACAGAGCCATTCCGCAGTATAATTCACCCCTCCACTTT

clone_size: NA
j_call: TRBJ2-4
d_call: TRBD1
v_call: TRBV4-2
cdr3_aa: CASSPGTGVYIQYF
cdr3_nt: TGTGCCAGCAGCCCCGGGACAGGGGTGTACATTCAGTACTTC

clone_size: NA
j_call: TRBJ2-7
d_call: TRBD1
v_call: TRBV5-5
cdr3_aa: CASSDRQGGPYEQYF
cdr3_nt: TGTGCCAGCAGCGACCGACAGGGGGGGCCCTACGAGCAGTACTTC

clone_size: NA
j_call: TRBJ2-1
d_call: TRBD2
v_call: TRBV27
cdr3_aa: CASSTRGLAGSLLSYNEQFF
cdr3_nt: TGTGCCAGCAGTACCCGGGGACTAGCGGGAAGCCTGCTCTCCTACAATGAGCAGTTCTTC

clone_size: NA
j_call: TRBJ1-1
d_call: NA
v_call: TRBV23-1
cdr3_aa: CASSRAGMNTEAFF
cdr3_nt: TGCGCCAGCAGTCGAGCAGGGATGAACACTGAAGCTTTCTTT

clone_size: few
j_call: TRBJ2-2
d_call: TRBD2
v_call: TRBV11-2
cdr3_aa: CASSQPGLAGYTGELFF
cdr3_nt: TGTGCCAGCAGCCAACCGGGACTAGCGGGATACACCGGGGAGCTGTTTTTT

clone_size: many
j_call: TRBJ1-2
d_call: TRBD1
v_call: TRBV28
cdr3_aa: CASSPPGQSYGYTF
cdr3_nt: TGTGCCAGCAGCCCGCCGGGACAGTCCTATGGCTACACCTTC

clone_size: NA
j_call: TRBJ2-3
d_call: TRBD2
v_call: TRBV19
cdr3_aa: CASTGGDYYTDTQYF
cdr3_nt: TGTGCCAGTACTGGAGGGGACTATTACACAGATACGCAGTATTTT

clone_size: few
j_call: TRBJ1-2
d_call: NA
v_call: TRBV6-5
cdr3_aa: CASIPIGRGYGVYTF
cdr3_nt: TGTGCCAGCATCCCCATTGGGAGGGGCTATGGGGTTTACACCTTC

clone_size: NA
j_call: TRBJ2-7
d_call: NA
v_call: TRBV12-3/TRBV12-4
cdr3_aa: CASSWRGPYEQYF
cdr3_nt: TGTGCCAGCAGTTGGAGGGGTCCCTACGAGCAGTACTTC

clone_size: NA
j_call: TRBJ2-3
d_call: NA
v_call: TRBV19
cdr3_aa: CASSIGRTDTQYF
cdr3_nt: TGTGCCAGTAGTATAGGCAGGACAGATACGCAGTATTTT

clone_size: many
j_call: TRBJ1-2
d_call: NA
v_call: TRBV30
cdr3_aa: CAWSGGVYGYTF
cdr3_nt: TGTGCCTGGAGTGGGGGGGTCTATGGCTACACCTTC

clone_size: NA
j_call: TRBJ2-7
d_call: TRBD1
v_call: TRBV27
cdr3_aa: CASSLSGGSEQYF
cdr3_nt: TGTGCCAGCAGTTTATCAGGGGGCTCCGAGCAGTACTTC

clone_size: NA
j_call: TRBJ2-6
d_call: NA
v_call: TRBV4-1
cdr3_aa: CASSHQGFRSGANVLTF
cdr3_nt: TGCGCCAGCAGCCACCAGGGATTTCGCTCTGGGGCCAACGTCCTGACTTTC

clone_size: few
j_call: TRBJ2-1
d_call: NA
v_call: TRBV19
cdr3_aa: CASSRTLANEQFF
cdr3_nt: TGTGCCAGTAGTCGGACCCTAGCCAATGAGCAGTTCTTC

clone_size: once
j_call: TRBJ2-3
d_call: NA
v_call: TRBV6-5
cdr3_aa: CASSSDIDTQYF
cdr3_nt: TGTGCCAGCAGTTCAGACATCGATACGCAGTATTTT

clone_size: NA
j_call: TRBJ2-3
d_call: NA
v_call: TRBV12-3/TRBV12-4
cdr3_aa: CASTSKVIEVQYF
cdr3_nt: TGTGCCAGCACCTCAAAGGTAATAGAGGTGCAGTATTTT

clone_size: NA
j_call: TRBJ2-1
d_call: TRBD1
v_call: TRBV11-1
cdr3_aa: CASSLMVGQGFHEQFF
cdr3_nt: TGTGCCAGCAGCTTAATGGTGGGACAGGGGTTTCATGAGCAGTTCTTC

clone_size: NA
j_call: TRBJ2-7
d_call: NA
v_call: TRBV6-5
cdr3_aa: CASSPSHGHEQYF
cdr3_nt: TGTGCCAGCAGTCCTAGCCACGGCCACGAGCAGTACTTC

clone_size: NA
j_call: TRBJ2-3
d_call: TRBD2
v_call: TRBV6-4
cdr3_aa: CASSERWSGIDTQYF
cdr3_nt: TGTGCCAGCAGTGAAAGGTGGAGCGGGATAGATACGCAGTATTTT

clone_size: NA
j_call: TRBJ1-3
d_call: NA
v_call: TRBV18
cdr3_aa: CASSPGGSSGNTIYF
cdr3_nt: TGTGCCAGCTCACCCGGGGGGAGCTCTGGAAACACCATATATTTT

clone_size: NA
j_call: TRBJ2-7
d_call: NA
v_call: TRBV19
cdr3_aa: CASSPGTGTYEQYF
cdr3_nt: TGTGCCAGTAGTCCCGGAACAGGAACCTACGAGCAGTACTTC

clone_size: NA
j_call: TRBJ2-1
d_call: TRBD2
v_call: TRBV5-4
cdr3_aa: CASSLAGIAGSEEQFF
cdr3_nt: TGTGCCAGCAGCTTGGCAGGGATAGCGGGTAGCGAGGAGCAGTTCTTC

clone_size: NA
j_call: TRBJ1-2
d_call: TRBD1
v_call: TRBV12-3/TRBV12-4
cdr3_aa: CASSLGTGRGYTF
cdr3_nt: TGTGCCAGCAGTTTAGGGACAGGGCGAGGCTACACCTTC

clone_size: NA
j_call: TRBJ1-4
d_call: NA
v_call: TRBV18
cdr3_aa: CASSPGSNNEKLFF
cdr3_nt: TGTGCCAGCTCACCTGGCAGTAATAATGAAAAACTGTTTTTT

clone_size: NA
j_call: TRBJ2-6
d_call: NA
v_call: TRBV7-9
cdr3_aa: CASSLKSSSGANVLTF
cdr3_nt: TGTGCCAGCAGCTTGAAGAGTAGCTCTGGGGCCAACGTCCTGACTTTC

clone_size: NA
j_call: TRBJ2-1
d_call: TRBD2
v_call: TRBV18
cdr3_aa: CASSPRREINEQFF
cdr3_nt: TGTGCCAGCTCACCACGGCGGGAGATAAATGAGCAGTTCTTC

clone_size: NA
j_call: TRBJ2-1
d_call: TRBD2
v_call: TRBV14
cdr3_aa: CASSRLAGFNEQFF
cdr3_nt: TGTGCCAGCAGCCGTCTAGCGGGGTTCAATGAGCAGTTCTTC

clone_size: NA
j_call: TRBJ1-1
d_call: NA
v_call: TRBV29-1
cdr3_aa: CSVGEGLDTEAFF
cdr3_nt: TGCAGCGTTGGGGAGGGGCTAGACACTGAAGCTTTCTTT

clone_size: NA
j_call: TRBJ1-2
d_call: NA
v_call: TRBV28
cdr3_aa: CASSSVLREGYTF
cdr3_nt: TGTGCCAGCAGTTCGGTCCTGCGGGAGGGCTACACCTTC

clone_size: NA
j_call: TRBJ2-1
d_call: TRBD2
v_call: TRBV9
cdr3_aa: CASSRTSGGSYNEQFF
cdr3_nt: TGTGCCAGCAGTCGGACTAGCGGGGGATCCTACAATGAGCAGTTCTTC